This passage covers 4 T cell receptor beta chains from one sample sequenced in a study of neoadjuvant anti-PD-1 for oral cavity cancer. TCRdb's copy holds only in-frame clones and misses some; the assay was immunoSEQ multiplex PCR. The sample records about 81,000 clones, about 80% being singletons. The specimen was PBMCs, collected before nivolumab (anti-PD-1) treatment. All receptors come from a person aged 35-79 years with oral cavity squamous cell carcinoma.

The V and J genes are TRBV9 and TRBJ1-1, with 7 bases identical to TRBD1. Germline lookup yields CDR1 SGDLS and CDR2 YYNGEE. After removal of 5 bases from V and 1 base from J, the junction contained 5 bases not matched to a gene. The CDR3 consists of 14 residues. The CDR3 loop reads CASSRQGQNTEAFF. The CDR3, as DNA: TGTGCCAGCAGTCGACAGGGCCAGAACACTGAAGCTTTCTTT.

This chain links TRBV18 with TRBJ2-7; 8 bases are shared with TRBD1. CDR1 is KGHSH and CDR2 is LQKENI in the germline V gene. V dropped 0 bases and J dropped 3; count of bases not matched to a gene: 1. The CDR3 spans 14 residues. The CDR3 coding sequence is TGTGCCAGCTCACCACCGGGACAGGTCTACGAGCAGTACTTC. It codes for CASSPPGQVYEQYF.

This sequence joins TRBV5-5 and TRBJ1-1; D is unresolved. Germline values: CDR1 SGHKS, CDR2 YYEKEE (reference sequence). V lost 0 bases and J lost 7, with 10 bases in between. CDR3 size: 13 residues. The CDR3 DNA is TGTGCCAGCAGCTTGGGGGCATCTAGTGAAGCTTTCTTT. This codes for CASSLGASSEAFF.

The rearrangement links TRBV4-2 to TRBJ2-7; 10 positions agree with TRBD1. CDR3 length: 17 residues. From germline, CDR1 is LGHNA and CDR2 YNFKEQ. The trim removed 0 bases at V and 5 bases at J, leaving 10 bases unmatched. CDR3 DNA: TGTGCCAGCAGCCAAGAACGCCGGGACAGGGGAACGAACGAGCAGTACTTC. It encodes CASSQERRDRGTNEQYF.